This entry describes one T cell receptor (beta chain). Antigen: not known. The authors built TCR beta libraries using iRepertoire HTBI primers and Arm-PCR of CDR3 regions. TCRdb itself ran the multiplex PCR reads through MiXCR, one entry per CDR3 protein. The sample consists of around 400,000 distinct CDR3 sequences, less than 25% of them appearing once. The sample comes from a study of regulatory T cells in long-lasting Graves disease. Time point denoted: persistent/refractory GD, antithyroid drugs over 5 years with positive TRAb. The TCR library was prepared using RNA isolated from PBMCs. The CDR3 is 16 amino acids. The V gene end was trimmed by 6 bases and the J gene end by 2 bases; junction bases not matched to a gene: 5. Per the germline V gene, CDR1 is SNHLY and CDR2 is FYNNEI. Findings of the study overall: Persistent disease exhibited a predilection for TRBV28, TRBJ1-2 and TRBJ2-5.

The receptor's source is a female donor with Graves disease. The input for sequencing was peripheral blood mononuclear cells (PBMCs), taken when the disease was refractory, from a patient treated with antithyroid drugs. The rearrangement joins TRBV2 to TRBJ2-6, with 9 bases identical to TRBD1. The CDR3 protein is CASSARTGAGANVLTF. CDR3 in DNA: TGTGCCAGCAGCGCAAGGACAGGGGCTGGGGCCAACGTCCTGACTTTC.